A selection of T cell receptor beta chains follows, all from one sample in a study of regulatory T cells in long-lasting Graves disease. TCRdb ran MiXCR on the multiplex PCR reads and lists one entry per CDR3 protein. The table records some 500,000 distinct CDR3 sequences, approximately 12% of them present only once. These same records also appear under a second study, on T cells in Graves' hyperthyroidism and ophthalmopathy.

The sequencing here drew on peripheral blood mononuclear cells (PBMCs), taken at new diagnosis, from a patient treated with antithyroid drugs. The receptors were gathered from a man younger than 40 with Graves disease. Both conserved end residues are part of each CDR3. The D gene is left open where the match is weak. The listing skips clone size in some rows; elsewhere it reads once, few, many or a size class.

size: many
J: TRBJ2-5
D: TRBD2
V: TRBV28
DNA: TGTGCCAGCAGTCTTTACGCCGGCGGGGGGCAAGAGACCCAGTACTTC
CDR3: CASSLYAGGGQETQYF

size: many
J: TRBJ1-1
D: -
V: TRBV2
DNA: TGTGCCAGCAGCCCCGGGGACGAAGGTGAAGCTTTCTTT
CDR3: CASSPGDEGEAFF

size: many
J: TRBJ1-2
D: -
V: TRBV2
DNA: TGTGCCAGCAGCCCCCGAGCACAAAACTATGGCTACACCTTC
CDR3: CASSPRAQNYGYTF

size: few
J: TRBJ2-7
D: TRBD1
V: TRBV6-2/TRBV6-3
DNA: TGTGCCAGCGCTCGGGACAGGGGCTACGAGCAGTACTTC
CDR3: CASARDRGYEQYF

size: many
J: TRBJ1-5
D: -
V: TRBV5-5
DNA: TGTGCCAGCAGCAGTACCCCGACGGCTCACCAGCCCCAGCATTTT
CDR3: CASSSTPTAHQPQHF

size: many
J: TRBJ2-5
D: -
V: TRBV12-3/TRBV12-4
DNA: TGTGCCAGCAGTTTAGCGCAAAGAGGACCGCAAGAAGAGACCCAGTACTTC
CDR3: CASSLAQRGPQEETQYF

size: -
J: TRBJ2-2
D: -
V: TRBV5-1
DNA: TGCGCCAGCAAAACCGGGACGTTGAACACCGGGGAGCTGTTTTTT
CDR3: CASKTGTLNTGELFF

size: many
J: TRBJ1-1
D: TRBD1
V: TRBV11-2
DNA: TGTGCCAGCAGCATCAGGACAGGTGGGGCTTTCTTT
CDR3: CASSIRTGGAFF

size: many
J: TRBJ2-5
D: TRBD2
V: TRBV2
DNA: TGTGCCAGCAGTGAACCAGCGGGAACGGAGACCCAGTACTTC
CDR3: CASSEPAGTETQYF

size: many
J: TRBJ2-5
D: -
V: TRBV19
DNA: TGTGCCAGTAGTCCCGGGGACTCCCAAGAGACCCAGTACTTC
CDR3: CASSPGDSQETQYF

size: few
J: TRBJ1-2
D: -
V: TRBV30
DNA: TGTGCCTGGAACCCCGGTTCCGGCGGATACTATGGCTACACCTTC
CDR3: CAWNPGSGGYYGYTF

size: many
J: TRBJ2-1
D: -
V: TRBV5-1
DNA: TGCGCCAGCAGCGGGGGTAGCGTCCCCTACAATGAGCAGTTCTTC
CDR3: CASSGGSVPYNEQFF

size: -
J: TRBJ2-3
D: -
V: TRBV18
DNA: TGTGCCAGCTCACCACCGTATGCAGATACGCAGTATTTT
CDR3: CASSPPYADTQYF

size: many
J: TRBJ2-3
D: -
V: TRBV5-1
DNA: TGCGCCAGCAGTGGGTTGGGGACCCCGAGCACAGATACGCAGTATTTT
CDR3: CASSGLGTPSTDTQYF

size: few
J: TRBJ2-1
D: TRBD2
V: TRBV20-1
DNA: TGCAGTGTTATAAGCGGGAGGAATAGAGTGGTACTGAATGAGCAGTTCTTC
CDR3: CSVISGRNRVVLNEQFF

size: many
J: TRBJ1-4
D: -
V: TRBV10-1
DNA: TGCGCCAGCAGTGACGGAGACAGGAATGAAAAACTGTTTTTT
CDR3: CASSDGDRNEKLFF

size: many
J: TRBJ2-7
D: TRBD2
V: TRBV20-1
DNA: TGCAGTGCCCAAGGAGCGACTAGCGCACCCCACTCCACCTACGAGCAGTACTTC
CDR3: CSAQGATSAPHSTYEQYF

size: many
J: TRBJ2-1
D: TRBD2
V: TRBV27
DNA: TGTGCCAGCAGTTTCATCGGGGGGAATGAGCAGTTCTTC
CDR3: CASSFIGGNEQFF

size: many
J: TRBJ2-1
D: TRBD2
V: TRBV5-1
DNA: TGCGCCAGCAGCACGCCTGCGGGGGGTGAGCAGTTCTTC
CDR3: CASSTPAGGEQFF

size: many
J: TRBJ2-5
D: -
V: TRBV18
DNA: TGTGCCAGCTCACCGCCCTCTGCGGAGACCCAGTACTTC
CDR3: CASSPPSAETQYF

size: few
J: TRBJ2-3
D: -
V: TRBV24-1
DNA: TGTGCCACCAGTGATGCCAGGGCGTCCACAGATACGCAGTATTTT
CDR3: CATSDARASTDTQYF

size: many
J: TRBJ2-1
D: -
V: TRBV7-8
DNA: TGTGCCAGCAGCTTTGGTATTGCGGAATGGCCTTACAATGAGCAGTTCTTC
CDR3: CASSFGIAEWPYNEQFF

size: -
J: TRBJ2-3
D: -
V: TRBV4-2
DNA: TGTGCCAGCAGCCAAGAGCGGGCCACAGATACGCAGTATTTT
CDR3: CASSQERATDTQYF

size: -
J: TRBJ2-2
D: -
V: TRBV13
DNA: TGTGCCAGCAGCTTATTGATAGAGCGAACCACCGGGGAGCTGTTTTTT
CDR3: CASSLLIERTTGELFF

size: -
J: TRBJ2-1
D: TRBD2
V: TRBV7-9
DNA: TGTGCCAACAGCTTCCTCGAGGGTAGCGGGGGCCTCGATGAGCAGTTCTTC
CDR3: CANSFLEGSGGLDEQFF

size: -
J: TRBJ2-7
D: TRBD1
V: TRBV18
DNA: TGTGCCAGCTCACAGGACAGGGTCCTCTACGAGCAGTACTTC
CDR3: CASSQDRVLYEQYF

size: many
J: TRBJ1-5
D: -
V: TRBV2
DNA: TGTGCCAGCAGCATACACCCGGCGGTTAGCAATCAGCCCCAGCATTTT
CDR3: CASSIHPAVSNQPQHF

size: many
J: TRBJ2-7
D: -
V: TRBV7-2
DNA: TGTGCCAGCAGCCGGAGGGAGGCCGAGCAGTACTTC
CDR3: CASSRREAEQYF

size: many
J: TRBJ1-4
D: -
V: TRBV30
DNA: TGTGCCTGGTCACTCCCATGGAGTACTAATGAAAAACTGTTTTTT
CDR3: CAWSLPWSTNEKLFF

size: few
J: TRBJ2-5
D: -
V: TRBV7-9
DNA: TGTGCCAGCAGCTTACACGGAGAGACCCAGTACTTC
CDR3: CASSLHGETQYF

size: -
J: TRBJ2-7
D: TRBD2
V: TRBV5-6
DNA: TGTGCCAGCAGCGGAGGCAACGGGACTAGCGGGAAATTCTACGAGCAGTACTTC
CDR3: CASSGGNGTSGKFYEQYF

size: few
J: TRBJ1-2
D: -
V: TRBV29-1
DNA: TGCAGCGTTGAAATGGGGAGGGATGACTATGGCTACACCTTC
CDR3: CSVEMGRDDYGYTF

size: many
J: TRBJ2-1
D: -
V: TRBV7-9
DNA: TGTGCCAGCAGGGACTACCTTTACAATGAGCAGTTCTTC
CDR3: CASRDYLYNEQFF

size: many
J: TRBJ1-1
D: -
V: TRBV5-1
DNA: TGCGCCAGCAGCTTAGAGGGCGTGGGCACTGAAGCTTTCTTT
CDR3: CASSLEGVGTEAFF

size: many
J: TRBJ2-1
D: -
V: TRBV29-1
DNA: TGCAGCGTTGCGAGTACTCCTCCTCTTGGTGAGCAGTTCTTC
CDR3: CSVASTPPLGEQFF

size: few
J: TRBJ2-3
D: -
V: TRBV7-9
DNA: TGTGCCAGCAGCTTGCGCCGGGACTCCTACACAGATACGCAGTATTTT
CDR3: CASSLRRDSYTDTQYF

size: many
J: TRBJ2-2
D: -
V: TRBV7-3
DNA: TGTGCCAGCGGTCTGAACACCGGGGAGCTGTTTTTT
CDR3: CASGLNTGELFF

size: many
J: TRBJ1-5
D: -
V: TRBV6-1
DNA: TGTGCCAGCAGTGAACATAGGGACGGGCAGCCCCAGCATTTT
CDR3: CASSEHRDGQPQHF

size: many
J: TRBJ2-7
D: TRBD1
V: TRBV15
DNA: TGTGCCACCAGCTTTACAGGGGAATTTATCCACGAGCAGTACTTC
CDR3: CATSFTGEFIHEQYF

size: many
J: TRBJ2-1
D: TRBD2
V: TRBV29-1
DNA: TGCAGCGTCGCAGGGACTAGCGGGAGTACTGAGCAGTTCTTC
CDR3: CSVAGTSGSTEQFF

size: many
J: TRBJ2-1
D: TRBD2
V: TRBV2
DNA: TGTGCCAGCAGGGACGGGACTAGCGGGACAGCCTACAATGAGCAGTTCTTC
CDR3: CASRDGTSGTAYNEQFF

size: many
J: TRBJ2-2
D: TRBD1
V: TRBV20-1
DNA: TGCAGTGCTCCCAGACAGGGGTCGGACACCGGGGAGCTGTTTTTT
CDR3: CSAPRQGSDTGELFF

size: few
J: TRBJ2-7
D: TRBD1
V: TRBV5-1
DNA: TGCGCCAGCAGCCAACCGGGACAGGGCTTTTACGAGCAGTACTTC
CDR3: CASSQPGQGFYEQYF

size: few
J: TRBJ1-6
D: -
V: TRBV6-2/TRBV6-3
DNA: TGTGCCAGCAGTTATTTCGACAATCTTGATTCACCCCTCCACTTT
CDR3: CASSYFDNLDSPLHF

size: many
J: TRBJ2-5
D: TRBD2
V: TRBV29-1
DNA: TGCAGCGTCGTCCCCCGACTAGCGGGAGACGAGACCCAGTACTTC
CDR3: CSVVPRLAGDETQYF

size: -
J: TRBJ2-1
D: -
V: TRBV7-9
DNA: TGTGCCAGTATCTGGGCCACGGGGAGCCTTACAACGGACAATGAGCAGTTCTTC
CDR3: CASIWATGSLTTDNEQFF